There are a few counts of the clone carrying this T cell receptor beta chain. One entry per CDR3 protein, called by TCRdb with MiXCR from the RT-PCR reads. The profile covers roughly 620,000 distinct CDR3 sequences, with 11% appearing a single time and about 10% taken by the ten largest. This sample is drawn from a study of response to subunit inactivated influenza vaccine. This sample was shared with a second study, whose subject was T cells expressing NK-cell markers. That source adds: Making the TCR beta cDNA relied on 5'RACE template switching with UMIs. Source material for TCR beta repertoires consisted of sorted CD3+CD56+NKG2C+, CD3+CD56+NKG2C- and CD3+CD56-NKG2C+ T cells. Among the experiments, several used an anti-gamma-delta TCR antibody to restrict sorting to alpha-beta TCR T cells. The dominant NKG2C+ clonotypes represented about 1.0-8% of CD8+ T cells in about six donors. In a handful of donors, these clonotypes also led the CD3+CD56-NKG2C+ fraction.

The source was PBMCs from blood, collected on the day of vaccination. This sequence was found in a man aged 50-60 years who received an inactivated influenza vaccine.

Written as DNA, the CDR3 is TGTGCCAGCAGCTCTACAGCGGGAGGCCTCACAGATACGCAGTATTTT. Translating gives CASSSTAGGLTDTQYF. The genes are TRBV7-2 and TRBJ2-3; 9 nucleotides agree with TRBD2. CDR1 is SGHTA and CDR2 is FQGNSA in the germline V gene. This CDR3 is 16 amino acids long. V lost 4 bases to trimming and J lost 2 bases; unmatched junction nucleotides: 7.